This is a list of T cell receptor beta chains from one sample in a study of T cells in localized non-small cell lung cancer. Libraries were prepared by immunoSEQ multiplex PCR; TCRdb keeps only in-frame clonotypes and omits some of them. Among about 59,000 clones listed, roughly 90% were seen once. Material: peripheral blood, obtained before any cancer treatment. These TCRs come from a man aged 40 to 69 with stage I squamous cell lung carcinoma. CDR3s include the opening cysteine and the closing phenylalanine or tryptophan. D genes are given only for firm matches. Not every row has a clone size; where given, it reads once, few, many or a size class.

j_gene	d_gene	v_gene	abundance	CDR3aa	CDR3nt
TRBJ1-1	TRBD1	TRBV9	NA	CASSASGTEDTEAFF	TGTGCCAGCAGCGCCTCCGGGACAGAGGACACTGAAGCTTTCTTT
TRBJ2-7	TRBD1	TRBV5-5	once	CASSSGTGFQSYEQYF	TGTGCCAGCAGCTCCGGGACAGGGTTTCAGTCCTACGAGCAGTACTTC
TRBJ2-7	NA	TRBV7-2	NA	CASSPEGRSYEQYF	TGTGCCAGCAGCCCCGAGGGCAGATCCTACGAGCAGTACTTC
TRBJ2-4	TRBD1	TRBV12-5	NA	CASGRRGLVKNIQYF	TGTGCTAGTGGCCGAAGGGGGCTGGTCAAAAACATTCAGTACTTC
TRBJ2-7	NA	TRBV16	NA	CASSLTAYEQYF	TGTGCCAGCAGCCTGACAGCCTACGAGCAGTACTTC
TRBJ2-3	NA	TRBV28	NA	CASSLSADTQYF	TGTGCCAGCAGTTTAAGCGCAGATACGCAGTATTTT
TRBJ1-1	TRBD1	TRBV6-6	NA	CASIENRGNSGEAFF	TGTGCCAGCATTGAAAACAGGGGGAACAGTGGTGAAGCTTTCTTT
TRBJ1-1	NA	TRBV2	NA	CASIPGVDTEAFF	TGTGCCAGCATCCCAGGGGTGGACACTGAAGCTTTCTTT
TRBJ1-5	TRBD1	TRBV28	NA	CASSQGADSGNQPQHF	TGTGCCAGCAGCCAGGGGGCTGACTCTGGCAATCAGCCCCAGCATTTT
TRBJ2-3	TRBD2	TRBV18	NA	CASSPSGRATDTQYF	TGTGCCAGCTCACCAAGCGGGAGGGCCACAGATACGCAGTATTTT
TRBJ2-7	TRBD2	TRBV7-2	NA	CASSLELAVPSYEQYF	TGTGCCAGCAGCTTAGAACTAGCGGTTCCCTCCTACGAGCAGTACTTC
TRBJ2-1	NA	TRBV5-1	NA	CASSLGQTDNEQFF	TGCGCCAGCAGCTTGGGACAGACGGACAATGAGCAGTTCTTC
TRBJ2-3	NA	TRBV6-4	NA	CASSAQGGDTQYF	TGTGCCAGCAGTGCTCAGGGGGGAGATACGCAGTATTTT
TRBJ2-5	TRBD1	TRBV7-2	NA	CASSLAGTGGETQYF	TGTGCCAGCAGCTTAGCAGGGACAGGGGGTGAGACCCAGTACTTC
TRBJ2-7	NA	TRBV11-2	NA	CASSSNSYEQYF	TGTGCCAGCAGCTCGAACAGCTACGAGCAGTACTTC
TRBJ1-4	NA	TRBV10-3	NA	CAISDPTSEKLFF	TGTGCCATCAGCGATCCCACTTCTGAAAAACTGTTTTTT